This T cell receptor (beta chain) comes out of a study of Graves' ophthalmopathy and Graves' hyperthyroidism. Hyperthyroidism is called stable when no ophthalmopathy develops within 18 months of follow-up. The PBMCs originated from more than 8 ml of fresh peripheral blood. Unmatched junction bases numbered 3, after V lost 7 bases and J lost 5 bases. The germline V gene has CDR1 MNHEY and CDR2 SVGEGT. CDR3 length equals 12 residues. CDR3 regions of TCR beta were amplified from RNA transcripts. After a first-round RT-PCR with HTBI primers, a second-round multiplex PCR was run. TCRdb independently ran MiXCR on the multiplex PCR reads; one entry per CDR3 protein. The sample lists hundreds of thousands of distinct CDR3 sequences, 22% seen once, with around 6.9% in the top ten. This clonotype was seen repeatedly, ten times or more.

The sequence came from a woman aged 18-29 years with stable Graves' hyperthyroidism. Some clones in this sample may be carry-over from other donors' samples. The chain uses TRBV6-2 or TRBV6-3 and TRBJ1-1, with 8 nucleotides matching TRBD1. Input material: peripheral blood. The CDR3 protein is CASTRTGTEAFF. CDR3 bases: TGTGCCAGCACCCGGACAGGGACTGAAGCTTTCTTT.